The entry below gives a single TCR beta chain sequence along with its context. Original processing methods: Amplification of reference gene primers was used by the study to estimate nucleated cell counts. The repertoire was sequenced with immunoSEQ multiplex PCR; TCRdb's copy has only in-frame clones and lacks some. V and J calls and clone size are those listed in that table; D and trimming were worked out from the DNA. The data hold some 200,000 clones, with 65% to 90% observed a single time. The data originate from a study of blood T cell repertoires in COVID-19. Study details: Some COVID-19 samples were acute and others convalescent; all came from the United States, Italy and Spain. PBMCs, B-cell-depleted T cells, or T cells were the source of the cDNA or gDNA that made up the material.

The cohort comprised adults aged roughly 18 to 100 years residing in about two dozen US areas. Per the germline V gene, CDR1 is SGHAT and CDR2 is FQNNGV. Trimming removed 5 bases from V and 1 base from J; junction bases left unmatched: 14. The CDR3 consists of 18 residues. This clonotype was obtained from a woman aged 45-59 years with acute COVID-19. J is TRBJ2-7 and V is TRBV11-2; 10 bases match TRBD1. Sequenced: PBMCs or T cells enriched from blood (not recorded which). As DNA, the CDR3 is TGTGCCAGCAGCGCACGGCGGGGGACAGGGGCCAGTTCCTACGAGCAGTACTTC. As protein: CASSARRGTGASSYEQYF.